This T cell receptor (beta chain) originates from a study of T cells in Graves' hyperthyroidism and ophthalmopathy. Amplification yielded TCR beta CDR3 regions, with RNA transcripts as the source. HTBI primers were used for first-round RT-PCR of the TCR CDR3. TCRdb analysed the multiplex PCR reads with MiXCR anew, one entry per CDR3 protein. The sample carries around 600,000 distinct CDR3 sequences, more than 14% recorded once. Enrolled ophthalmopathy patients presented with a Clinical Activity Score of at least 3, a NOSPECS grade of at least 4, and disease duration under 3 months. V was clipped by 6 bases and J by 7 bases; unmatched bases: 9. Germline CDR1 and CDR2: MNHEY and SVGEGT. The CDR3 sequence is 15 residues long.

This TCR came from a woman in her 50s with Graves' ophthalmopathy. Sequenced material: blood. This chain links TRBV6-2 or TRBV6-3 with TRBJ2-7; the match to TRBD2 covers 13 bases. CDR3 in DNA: TGTGCCAGCAGAAGGAGGACTAGCGGGAGTCGGGAGCAGTACTTC. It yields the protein CASRRRTSGSREQYF.